This is a list of T cell receptor beta chains from one sample in a study of control samples from healthy donors and cancer patients. This table comes from immunoSEQ multiplex PCR, and its TCRdb copy is limited to in-frame clones, with some not included. Altogether some 120,000 clones are present, more than 80% being singletons, with the ten largest covering 2.5%. Material for sequencing was blood. The receptors stem from a man between 18 and 35 years old in good health. Both conserved end residues are part of each CDR3. Fields, in order: CDR3 protein, CDR3 DNA, V gene, J gene, D gene, clone size. A D gene is named only where the DNA matches it firmly. Part of the rows lack a size; the others show once, few, many or a class for expanded clones.

CASSNRDRGQETQYF,TGCGCCAGCAGCAACCGGGACAGGGGGCAGGAGACCCAGTACTTC,TRBV5-1,TRBJ2-5,TRBD1,-
CASTRRRNTIYF,TGTGCCAGCACCCGAAGGCGAAACACCATATATTTT,TRBV12-3/TRBV12-4,TRBJ1-3,-,-
CASSYKGGADEKLFF,TGTGCCAGCAGTTACAAAGGGGGCGCAGATGAAAAACTGTTTTTT,TRBV6-5,TRBJ1-4,TRBD1,-
CAMTSSGSSYEQYF,TGTGCCATGACGTCCTCTGGCAGCTCCTACGAGCAGTACTTC,TRBV10-3,TRBJ2-7,-,-
CASSFSDTAQEQYF,TGTGCCAGCAGTTTTTCGGACACCGCGCAGGAGCAGTACTTC,TRBV27,TRBJ2-7,-,-
CASSATGRATEAFF,TGTGCCAGCAGTGCGACAGGGAGGGCCACTGAAGCTTTCTTT,TRBV25-1,TRBJ1-1,TRBD1,once
CASSQDRRSYNEQFF,TGTGCCAGCAGCCAAGACAGGCGATCCTACAATGAGCAGTTCTTC,TRBV3-1/TRBV3-2,TRBJ2-1,-,-
CASSARTHYDYNEQFF,TGTGCCAGCAGCGCCAGGACCCACTACGATTACAATGAGCAGTTCTTC,TRBV28,TRBJ2-1,-,-
CASRAGTLSTDTQYF,TGCGCCAGCAGGGCCGGGACCCTTAGCACAGATACGCAGTATTTT,TRBV10-1,TRBJ2-3,-,few
CASSLVGGVSYNEQFF,TGTGCCAGCAGCTTAGTTGGGGGGGTCTCCTACAATGAGCAGTTCTTC,TRBV7-6,TRBJ2-1,TRBD2,-
CASSVVSTGLDGHSPLHF,TGTGCCAGTAGTGTCGTTTCGACAGGTTTAGATGGTCATTCACCCCTCCACTTT,TRBV19,TRBJ1-6,-,-
CASSSPASGGRDTQYF,TGTGCCAGCAGTTCCCCAGCTAGCGGGGGCCGGGATACGCAGTATTTT,TRBV2,TRBJ2-3,TRBD2,-
CASSSPGTNYGYTF,TGTGCCAGCAGCAGTCCCGGGACTAACTATGGCTACACCTTC,TRBV7-9,TRBJ1-2,-,few
CASSPGLAIADTQYF,TGTGCCAGCTCACCCGGACTAGCGATTGCAGATACGCAGTATTTT,TRBV18,TRBJ2-3,TRBD2,once
CASSELRSTDTQYF,TGTGCCAGCAGTGAATTGCGGAGCACAGATACGCAGTATTTT,TRBV2,TRBJ2-3,-,-
CASSQPTSTDTQYF,TGTGCCAGCAGCCAACCCACTAGTACAGATACGCAGTATTTT,TRBV3-1/TRBV3-2,TRBJ2-3,-,once
CSVGQGLNYGYTF,TGCAGTGTTGGACAGGGCCTTAACTATGGCTACACCTTC,TRBV29-1,TRBJ1-2,TRBD1,once
CASSATGTGVDEQYF,TGTGCCAGCAGCGCTACCGGGACAGGGGTGGACGAGCAGTACTTC,TRBV9,TRBJ2-7,TRBD1,-
CASSPGNQPQHF,TGTGCCAGCAGTCCTGGTAATCAGCCCCAGCATTTT,TRBV12-3/TRBV12-4,TRBJ1-5,-,-
CATSRDEEIYGYTF,TGTGCCACCAGCAGAGATGAGGAGATTTATGGCTACACCTTC,TRBV15,TRBJ1-2,-,-
CASSQDGGRSPGYTF,TGCGCCAGCAGCCAAGACGGGGGGCGATCTCCCGGCTACACCTTC,TRBV4-1,TRBJ1-2,-,-
CASSLGKNYGYTF,TGTGCCAGCAGTCTCGGGAAAAACTATGGCTACACCTTC,TRBV12-3/TRBV12-4,TRBJ1-2,-,-
CASKRDRDNSPLHF,TGTGCCAGCAAGAGAGACAGGGATAATTCACCCCTCCACTTT,TRBV6-5,TRBJ1-6,TRBD1,once
CASSLVTGPYNEQFF,TGCGCCAGCAGCTTGGTGACAGGACCATACAATGAGCAGTTCTTC,TRBV5-1,TRBJ2-1,-,-
CASSLVGQSQETQYF,TGCGCCAGCAGCTTGGTAGGACAATCCCAAGAGACCCAGTACTTC,TRBV5-1,TRBJ2-5,-,-
CASSEFDLDAFGELFF,TGTGCCAGCAGTGAATTTGACTTGGACGCCTTCGGGGAGCTGTTTTTT,TRBV25-1,TRBJ2-2,-,once
CASSTRDTSSTDTQYF,TGTGCCAGCAGCACGCGGGACACTTCTAGCACAGATACGCAGTATTTT,TRBV13,TRBJ2-3,-,-
CASSESSGNTIYF,TGTGCCAGCAGTGAATCGTCCGGAAACACCATATATTTT,TRBV25-1,TRBJ1-3,-,-
CASSVSGLTEAFF,TGTGCCAGTAGTGTTTCGGGATTAACTGAAGCTTTCTTT,TRBV19,TRBJ1-1,-,-
CASSLIPGVAGDPTDTQYF,TGTGCCAGCAGCTTAATCCCCGGGGTAGCGGGGGACCCCACAGATACGCAGTATTTT,TRBV7-2,TRBJ2-3,TRBD2,-
CASSALPGQGQAFF,TGTGCCAGCAGTGCATTGCCGGGACAGGGACAAGCTTTCTTT,TRBV6-4,TRBJ1-1,TRBD1,once
CASSLRVSGNTIYF,TGTGCCAGCAGTTTACGGGTCTCTGGAAACACCATATATTTT,TRBV27,TRBJ1-3,-,-
CASSQTLYDSLWGYTF,TGTGCCAGCAGCCAAACACTGTACGACTCATTGTGGGGCTACACCTTC,TRBV3-1/TRBV3-2,TRBJ1-2,-,-
CASSPGGETNYGYTF,TGTGCCAGCAGTCCCGGGGGGGAAACTAACTATGGCTACACCTTC,TRBV25-1,TRBJ1-2,-,-
CASSLGRVANYGYTF,TGTGCCAGCAGCTTAGGGAGGGTGGCAAACTATGGCTACACCTTC,TRBV7-9,TRBJ1-2,-,-
CASSPATGWAEAFF,TGTGCCAGCAGCCCAGCGACAGGGTGGGCTGAAGCTTTCTTT,TRBV11-3,TRBJ1-1,TRBD1,-
CASSLARLSGANVLTF,TGTGCCAGCAGCTTAGCGCGTTTGTCTGGGGCCAACGTCCTGACTTTC,TRBV7-9,TRBJ2-6,-,-
CAWNRLGQGMDGYTF,TGTGCCTGGAACCGGTTGGGACAGGGAATGGATGGCTACACCTTC,TRBV30,TRBJ1-2,TRBD1,-
CATSGSGQNNYGYTF,TGTGCCACCAGTGGGTCGGGACAGAATAACTATGGCTACACCTTC,TRBV24-1,TRBJ1-2,TRBD1,-
CASSTDSGQQFF,TGTGCCAGCTCAACGGATTCGGGACAGCAGTTCTTC,TRBV18,TRBJ2-1,-,once
CASAVLAGSYEQYF,TGTGCCAGCGCTGTCCTAGCGGGCTCCTACGAGCAGTACTTC,TRBV27,TRBJ2-7,TRBD2,-
CASNHGAKAYQETQYF,TGTGCCAGCAACCATGGGGCAAAAGCTTACCAAGAGACCCAGTACTTC,TRBV11-2,TRBJ2-5,-,-
CAISTGREGNQPQHF,TGTGCCATCAGTACCGGGAGGGAGGGCAATCAGCCCCAGCATTTT,TRBV10-3,TRBJ1-5,-,-
CASSKGASYEQYF,TGTGCCAGCTCTAAAGGGGCCTCCTACGAGCAGTACTTC,TRBV28,TRBJ2-7,-,-
CASSLRQVDYGYTF,TGTGCCAGCAGTTTACGGCAGGTCGACTATGGCTACACCTTC,TRBV27,TRBJ1-2,-,-
CAISEGQGTDTQYF,TGTGCCATCAGTGAGGGACAGGGCACAGATACGCAGTATTTT,TRBV10-3,TRBJ2-3,TRBD1,-
CASSQSTGPYSGNTIYF,TGCGCCAGCAGTCAATCGACGGGACCGTACTCTGGAAACACCATATATTTT,TRBV23-1,TRBJ1-3,-,-
CASSFPSARGYTEAFF,TGTGCCAGCAGTTTCCCCTCCGCCAGGGGGTACACTGAAGCTTTCTTT,TRBV28,TRBJ1-1,TRBD1,-
CASSSEQGHNSPLHF,TGTGCCAGCAGTTCGGAACAGGGGCACAATTCACCCCTCCACTTT,TRBV28,TRBJ1-6,TRBD1,-
CASSQVGGSEQYF,TGCGCCAGCAGCCAAGTCGGTGGGAGCGAGCAGTACTTC,TRBV4-1,TRBJ2-7,-,-
CAWVKRGVDTQYF,TGTGCCTGGGTCAAGCGGGGGGTAGATACGCAGTATTTT,TRBV30,TRBJ2-3,TRBD2,-
CASSEGSMGEKLFF,TGTGCCAGCAGTGAGGGATCGATGGGTGAAAAACTGTTTTTT,TRBV6-1,TRBJ1-4,-,-
CASSGTGSYNSPLHF,TGTGCCAGCAGCGGGACAGGGTCCTATAATTCACCCCTCCACTTT,TRBV6-5,TRBJ1-6,TRBD1,-
CASGRTQSTDTQYF,TGTGCCAGCGGCCGGACTCAAAGCACAGATACGCAGTATTTT,TRBV2,TRBJ2-3,-,-
CASRLERLEQFF,TGTGCCAGCAGACTCGAACGGTTGGAGCAGTTCTTC,TRBV6-5,TRBJ2-1,-,once